This T cell receptor (beta chain) was sequenced for a study of T cells after yellow fever vaccination. TCRdb analysed the 5' RACE reads with MiXCR anew, one entry per CDR3 protein. The sample yields some 670,000 distinct CDR3 sequences, 9% to 15% seen once. CDR3 length: 14 residues. CDR1 is MNHNS, CDR2 SASEGT, per germline. The trim removed 5 bases at V and 6 bases at J, leaving 5 bases unmatched. The rearrangement uses TRBV6-1 and TRBJ1-4; 8 nucleotides line up with TRBD1. This receptor was taken from a man aged 30 to 39 who received the YFV17D yellow fever vaccine. Source: PBMCs, taken on the day of the yellow fever booster vaccination. This CDR3 reads CASSRTGSDEKLFF. The DNA of the CDR3 is TGTGCCAGCAGTAGGACAGGGTCGGATGAAAAACTGTTTTTT.